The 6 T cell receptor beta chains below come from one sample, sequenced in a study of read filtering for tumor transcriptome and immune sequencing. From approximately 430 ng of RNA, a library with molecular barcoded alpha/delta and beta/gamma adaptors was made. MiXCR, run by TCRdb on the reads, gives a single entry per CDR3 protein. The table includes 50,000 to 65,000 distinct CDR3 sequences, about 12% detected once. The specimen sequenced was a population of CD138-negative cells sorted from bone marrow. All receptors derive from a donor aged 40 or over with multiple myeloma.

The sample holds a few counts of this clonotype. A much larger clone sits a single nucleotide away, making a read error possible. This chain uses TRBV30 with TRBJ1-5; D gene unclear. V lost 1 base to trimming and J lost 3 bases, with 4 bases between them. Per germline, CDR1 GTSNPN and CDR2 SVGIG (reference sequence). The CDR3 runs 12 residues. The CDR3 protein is CAWSGPNQPQHF. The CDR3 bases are TGTGCCTGGAGTGGACCCAATCAGCCCCAGCATTTT. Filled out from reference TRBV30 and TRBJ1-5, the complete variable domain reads SQTIHQWPATLVQPVGSPLSLECTVEGTSNPNLYWYRQAAGRGLQLLFYSVGIGQISSEVPQNLSASRPQDRQFILSSKKLLLSDSGFYLCAWSGPNQPQHFGDGTRLSIL.

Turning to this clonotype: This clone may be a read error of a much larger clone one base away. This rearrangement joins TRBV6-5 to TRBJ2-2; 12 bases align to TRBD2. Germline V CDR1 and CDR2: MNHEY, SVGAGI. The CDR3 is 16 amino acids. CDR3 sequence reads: CASSPTSGGSTGEPFF. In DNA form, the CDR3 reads TGTGCCAGCAGCCCAACTAGCGGGGGGTCCACCGGGGAGCCGTTTTTT.

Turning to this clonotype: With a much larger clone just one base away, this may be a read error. This CDR3 reads CASGPGTRLAQETQYF. The CDR3 DNA reads TGTGCCAGCGGCCCCGGGACACGACTAGCCCAAGAGACCCAGTACTTC. The chain uses TRBV7-8 and TRBJ2-5; possible D gene TRBD2, 7 bases. The CDR3 extends over 16 amino acids. With 8 bases removed from V and 1 base from J, the gap between germline ends came to 20 bases. Germline V gene lookup returns CDR1 SGHVS and CDR2 FQNEAQ.

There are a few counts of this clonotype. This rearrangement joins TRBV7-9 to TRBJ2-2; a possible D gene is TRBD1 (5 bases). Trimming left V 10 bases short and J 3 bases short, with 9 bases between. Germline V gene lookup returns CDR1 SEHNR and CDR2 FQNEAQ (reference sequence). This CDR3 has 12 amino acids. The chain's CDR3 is CANSTDTGELFF. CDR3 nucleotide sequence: TGTGCCAACTCGACAGACACCGGGGAGCTGTTTTTT.

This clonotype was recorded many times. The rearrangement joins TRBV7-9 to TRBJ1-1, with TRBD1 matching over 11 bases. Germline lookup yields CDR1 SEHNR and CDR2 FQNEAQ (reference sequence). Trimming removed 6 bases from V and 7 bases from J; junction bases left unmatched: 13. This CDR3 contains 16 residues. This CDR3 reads CASRTPAGTGGIEAFF. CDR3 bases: TGTGCCAGCAGAACGCCCGCCGGGACAGGGGGAATTGAAGCTTTCTTT.

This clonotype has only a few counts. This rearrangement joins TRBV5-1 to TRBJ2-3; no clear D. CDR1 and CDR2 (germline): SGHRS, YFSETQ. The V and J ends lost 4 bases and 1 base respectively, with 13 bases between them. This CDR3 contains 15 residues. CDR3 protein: CASSPQAAGTDTQYF. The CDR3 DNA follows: TGCGCCAGCAGCCCCCAGGCCGCAGGCACAGATACGCAGTATTTT.